The text below deals with one TCR beta chain. TCRdb's table, derived via immunoSEQ multiplex PCR, lists solely in-frame clones and lacks some. The data show under 350,000 clones, 80% to 90% seen once. This CDR3 has 13 amino acids. The V end lost 1 base, the J end lost 9 bases, and 7 bases lay between the germline ends. The V gene's germline CDR1 is MNHNS and CDR2 SASEGT. This record comes from a study of blood T cell repertoires in COVID-19. Study background: Donors in the United States, Italy and Spain gave samples during acute or convalescent COVID-19.

The TCR comes from a man aged 35 to 55 with acute or convalescent COVID-19. The J gene is TRBJ1-6, the V gene TRBV6-1, with D possibly TRBD1 on 5 matching bases. Sequencing was performed on peripheral blood. CDR3 DNA: TGTGCCAGCAGTGAAGTGCAGGGTTCACCCCTCCACTTT. It specifies CASSEVQGSPLHF.